This TCR beta chain was sequenced during a study of Ad26.COV2.S vaccination and SARS-CoV-2 variants. Across the whole study: In the study, Ad26.COV2.S was injected intramuscularly once, or twice 56 days apart.

V lost 5 bases and J lost 8; bases outside the gene matches: 11. Germline CDR1 reads MNHEY; CDR2 reads SVGEGT. The CDR3 length is 15 residues. Indicated treatment: 15 to 20 received Ad26.COV2.S at low or high dose, single or two shots; several received placebo; per-sample allocation not given. Following the first vaccine or placebo injection, samples were taken on day 63. Participants' vaccine, an Ad26 vector, delivered Wuhan-strain SARS-CoV-2 spike. Whole-study results and caveats: The TCR breadth and depth analyses may have produced an underestimate of total T cell responses.

Generated by immunoSEQ multiplex PCR, the TCRdb table keeps only in-frame clones and is missing some. The table includes some 350,000 clones, approximately 84% detected once. This clone is a singleton in its sample. Antigen specificity is unknown. The rearrangement joins TRBV6-2 or TRBV6-3 to TRBJ2-7; 11 positions match TRBD1. The source of this sequence is a person between 18 and 65 years old who received the Ad26.COV2.S COVID-19 vaccine or a placebo. This specimen consisted of peripheral blood, obtained in a trial of Ad26.COV2.S vaccine versus placebo. CDR3 nucleotides: TGTGCCAGCAGTGCAGCCGGGACAGGGGGGCCGAAGCAGTACTTC. Amino acids: CASSAAGTGGPKQYF.